This T cell receptor (beta chain) was sequenced for a study of blood T cell repertoires in COVID-19. Produced via immunoSEQ multiplex PCR; TCRdb's table is partial and in-frame only. The sample carries fewer than 150,000 clones, about 88% recorded once. Germline V gene lookup returns CDR1 KGHDR and CDR2 SFDVKD. Germline trimming cut 12 bases from V and 6 bases from J; bases unmatched to any gene: 8. The CDR3 consists of 13 residues. Sequencing used peripheral blood. The sequence was obtained from a woman aged 70-85 years who had recovered from COVID-19. This chain joins TRBV24-1 and TRBJ2-2, with 8 bases aligning to TRBD2. CDR3 nucleotides: TGTGCCTCGGGGGGGGCGCGGGCCGGGGAGCTGTTTTTT. This encodes CASGGARAGELFF.